A single sample is the source of the 21 T cell receptor beta chains below, sequenced in a study of Ad26.COV2.S vaccination and SARS-CoV-2 variants (dated by TCRdb to 2020 to 2023). The label giving this sample's treatment or condition can be read as: approximately 18 received Ad26.COV2.S at low or high dose, single or two shots; about 5 received placebo; per-sample allocation not given. For vaccine and placebo recipients, repertoires were sequenced using samples collected on day 63 after the first injection. The library was prepared using the immunoSEQ multiplex PCR assay. The clones in this table, taken by TCRdb from immuneACCESS, are in-frame only. Not every clone is retained; where verified, under half of the shortfall comes from an unresolved V gene, and the cause of the rest is unknown. This sample has approximately 480,000 clones in its table, and around 88% of those were observed once. The ten largest clones add up to around 13% of the sample.

The material was peripheral blood, obtained in a trial of Ad26.COV2.S vaccine versus placebo. The receptor source for this set is a person aged 18-60 years who received the Ad26.COV2.S COVID-19 vaccine or a placebo.

In this sample, this clone turned up once. This chain links TRBV15 with TRBJ1-1; D remains ambiguous. The CDR3 totals 15 residues. Trimming cost V 1 base and J 6 bases, with 15 bases left between them. Germline V gene data show CDR1 as LNHNV and CDR2 as YYDKDF (reference sequence). The CDR3 DNA reads as TGTGCCACCAGCAGAGGCCATGCCGGGGATTCTGAAGCTTTCTTT. Translating it yields CATSRGHAGDSEAFF.

The chain uses TRBV20-1 and TRBJ2-7; D gene unclear. Germline V gives CDR1 DFQATT, CDR2 SNEGSKA (reference sequence). The V end was cut by 6 bases, the J end by 3 bases, with 6 bases between. The CDR3 length is 10 residues. DNA for the CDR3: TGCAGTGCCCAGAACTACGAGCAGTACTTC. Its translation: CSAQNYEQYF.

This clone has a single count. This chain joins TRBV9 and TRBJ2-1; D unclear. The CDR3 runs 15 residues. Per the germline V gene, CDR1 is SGDLS and CDR2 is YYNGEE. V was shortened by 0 bases and J by 1 base, with 8 bases between the two germline ends. The chain's CDR3 is CASSVAADSYNEQFF. As DNA, the CDR3 is TGTGCCAGCAGCGTAGCGGCGGATTCCTACAATGAGCAGTTCTTC.

This chain uses TRBV6-1 with TRBJ1-3; D call uncertain. Germline V gives CDR1 MNHNS, CDR2 SASEGT. The V gene lost 0 bases and the J gene lost 2 bases, with 14 bases spanning the gap. The CDR3 loop spans 17 amino acids. The chain's CDR3 is CASSEAGRVSTGNTIYF. CDR3 bases: TGTGCCAGCAGTGAAGCGGGGAGGGTTTCTACTGGAAACACCATATATTTT.

The chain couples TRBV3-1 (or the pseudogene TRBV3-2) to TRBJ2-5, with 10 bases matching TRBD2. Trimming at V came to 1 base and at J to 5 bases, leaving 10 bases not matched to a gene. Germline values: CDR1 LGHDT, CDR2 YNNKEL (reference sequence). This CDR3 has 17 residues. CDR3 bases: TGTGCCAGCAGCCAAGGAGGAGCGGGAGGGCCTTTTGAGACCCAGTACTTC. It specifies CASSQGGAGGPFETQYF.

This chain uses TRBV4-2 with TRBJ2-1, with 8 bases matching TRBD2. The ends lost 1 base at V and 7 bases at J; junction bases unmatched: 3. The CDR3 extends over 14 amino acids. Germline V lookup: CDR1 LGHNA, CDR2 YNFKEQ. This CDR3 reads CASSQAGGRNEQFF. DNA of the CDR3: TGTGCCAGCAGCCAAGCGGGAGGGAGAAATGAGCAGTTCTTC.

The rearrangement links TRBV3-1 (or the pseudogene TRBV3-2) to TRBJ1-2; maybe TRBD1 (6 bases). The CDR3 covers 16 residues. Germline V lookup: CDR1 LGHDT, CDR2 YNNKEL (reference sequence). Trimming took 2 bases from V and 6 from J, leaving 19 bases between them. The CDR3, as DNA: TGTGCCAGCAGCCAATATGACAGGAGGGGTGTGGATGGCTACACCTTC. Its protein is CASSQYDRRGVDGYTF.

This clone was counted a single time. V gene TRBV25-1 combines with J gene TRBJ2-5; possible D gene TRBD1, 5 bases. The CDR3 runs to 13 residues. V dropped 8 bases and J dropped 1 base, with 11 bases sitting between them. Looked up from germline, CDR1 is MGHDK and CDR2 is SYGVNS. The CDR3 loop is CASGYRSQETQYF. The CDR3 bases are TGTGCCAGCGGATACAGGAGCCAAGAGACCCAGTACTTC.

The V and J genes are TRBV6-2 or TRBV6-3 and TRBJ2-1; D remains unclear. This CDR3 has 13 amino acids. Trimming stripped 4 bases from V and 5 bases from J, with 9 bases between. Germline V CDR1 and CDR2: MNHEY, SVGEGT. Here the CDR3 reads CASSSRPDNEQFF. The CDR3 nucleotides are TGTGCCAGCAGTTCTAGGCCAGACAATGAGCAGTTCTTC.

The chain links TRBV7-2 to TRBJ2-3, with D perhaps TRBD2 (5 bases). Trimming cost V 0 bases and J 4 bases, with 8 bases left between them. CDR3 size: 14 residues. Germline loops: CDR1 SGHTA, CDR2 FQGNSA. As DNA, the CDR3 is TGTGCCAGCAGCTTAGCGAGGGCCGCAGATACGCAGTATTTT. Translated, it gives CASSLARAADTQYF.

The V gene is TRBV19, the J gene TRBJ2-7; 9 nucleotides align to TRBD1. Looked up from germline, CDR1 is LNHDA and CDR2 is SQIVND (reference sequence). The CDR3 is 15 residues long. The V gene end was trimmed by 6 bases and the J gene end by 2 bases; junction bases not matched to a gene: 8. CDR3 amino acids: CASSHGQGRTYEQYF. CDR3 bases: TGTGCCAGTAGCCACGGACAGGGGAGAACCTACGAGCAGTACTTC.

The chain recombines TRBV5-1 with TRBJ2-3; a possible D gene is TRBD2 (5 bases). The V end was cut by 0 bases, the J end by 6 bases, with 11 bases between. The germline V gene has CDR1 SGHRS and CDR2 YFSETQ. The CDR3 is 14 amino acids. The CDR3 protein is CASSLELVGDTQYF. In DNA form, the CDR3 reads TGCGCCAGCAGCTTGGAACTAGTCGGGGATACGCAGTATTTT.

The rearrangement uses TRBV5-1 and TRBJ1-2; D call uncertain. Looked up from germline, CDR1 is SGHRS and CDR2 is YFSETQ. The V gene lost 4 bases and the J gene lost 4 bases, with 11 bases spanning the gap. The CDR3 totals 13 residues. CDR3 sequence: CASSRTVPYGYTF. The CDR3 region has the DNA TGCGCCAGCAGCCGGACCGTCCCCTATGGCTACACCTTC.

The V and J genes are TRBV14 and TRBJ1-4; TRBD1 agrees at 8 bases. The CDR3 contains 14 residues. The V gene end was trimmed by 4 bases and the J gene end by 13 bases; junction bases not matched to a gene: 11. Germline-derived CDR1 and CDR2 are SGHDN and FVKESK. CDR3 coding DNA: TGTGCCAGCAGCCCTACAGGGGGGGCGTGGGGACTGTTTTTT. Its translation: CASSPTGGAWGLFF.

The chain recombines TRBV7-2 with TRBJ2-7, with 10 bases aligning to TRBD1. The CDR3 covers 15 residues. V was clipped by 5 bases and J by 1 base; unmatched bases: 5. Per the germline V gene, CDR1 is SGHTA and CDR2 is FQGNSA. The CDR3 sequence is CASSPWTGGSYEQYF. CDR3 nucleotides: TGTGCCAGCAGCCCCTGGACAGGGGGGTCCTACGAGCAGTACTTC.

The V and J genes are TRBV29-1 and TRBJ1-1, with a tentative D call TRBD1 (5 bases). CDR1 is SQVTM and CDR2 is ANQGSEA in the germline V gene. There are 12 residues in the CDR3. Trimming cost V 7 bases and J 4 bases, with 13 bases left between them. CDR3 region: CSGGGYGTEAFF. The CDR3 coding sequence is TGCAGCGGGGGCGGTTATGGCACTGAAGCTTTCTTT. Full variable domain (missing parts from reference TRBV29-1 and TRBJ1-1): SAVISQKPSRDICQRGTSLTIQCQVDSQVTMMFWYRQQPGQSLTLIATANQGSEATYESGFVIDKFPISRPNLTFSTLTVSNMSPEDSSIYLCSGGGYGTEAFFGQGTRLTVV.

The V gene is TRBV20-1, the J gene TRBJ1-6; D unclear. Germline V gives CDR1 DFQATT, CDR2 SNEGSKA (reference sequence). V lost 6 bases to trimming and J lost 11 bases, with 8 bases between them. The CDR3 runs to 10 residues. In DNA form, the CDR3 reads TGCAGTGCAAACGGCCCACCCCTCCACTTT. This gives the protein CSANGPPLHF.

The chain is built from TRBV19 and TRBJ1-5; tentative D call: TRBD1 (6 bases). Germline loops: CDR1 LNHDA, CDR2 SQIVND (reference sequence). This CDR3 is 16 amino acids long. The V end was cut by 3 bases, the J end by 9 bases, with 21 bases between. In DNA form, the CDR3 reads TGTGCCAGTAGTATGAATCGACAGGCGAGGATTCCGCCCCAGCATTTT. Protein sequence: CASSMNRQARIPPQHF.

This sequence joins TRBV19 and TRBJ1-3; no clear D. The CDR3 extends over 15 amino acids. Germline-derived CDR1 and CDR2 are LNHDA and SQIVND (reference sequence). V was clipped by 6 bases and J by 0 bases, with 12 bases between them. CDR3 DNA: TGTGCCAGTAGCCCGGACGCTAGCTCTGGAAACACCATATATTTT. Amino acids: CASSPDASSGNTIYF.

The V and J genes are TRBV10-3 and TRBJ1-1; TRBD1 might be the D (6 bases). Germline assignment: CDR1 ENHRY and CDR2 SYGVKD. The CDR3 length is 14 residues. V lost 2 bases to trimming and J lost 4 bases, with 11 bases between them. The CDR3 spells CAISEISRGTEAFF. The DNA of the CDR3 is TGTGCCATCAGTGAGATATCCAGGGGCACTGAAGCTTTCTTT.

Here the CDR3 reads CASSASNSGNTIYF. For the CDR3, the DNA is TGTGCCAGCAGCGCAAGTAACTCTGGAAACACCATATATTTT. The V gene is TRBV9, the J gene TRBJ1-3; the D is unclear. V lost 3 bases to trimming and J lost 0 bases, with 7 bases between them. CDR3 length: 14 residues. Germline CDR1 reads SGDLS; CDR2 reads YYNGEE. Filled out from reference TRBV9 and TRBJ1-3, the complete variable domain reads DSGVTQTPKHLITATGQRVTLRCSPRSGDLSVYWYQQSLDQGLQFLIQYYNGEERAKGNILERFSAQQFPDLHSELNLSSLELGDSALYFCASSASNSGNTIYFGEGSWLTVV.